The 32 T cell receptor beta chains below come from one sample, sequenced in a study of cytomegalovirus exposure and HLA in healthy donors. PCR employed 60 Vbeta and 13 Jbeta primers. Method: immunoSEQ multiplex PCR; TCRdb's copy keeps in-frame clones and lacks some. The sample consists of more than 150,000 clones, about 88% of them appearing once. The specimen was PBMCs. These receptors came from a girl in the first two years of life in good health and CMV-seronegative.

The chain links TRBV5-5 to TRBJ1-5; 12 bases are shared with TRBD1. CDR1 and CDR2 (germline): SGHKS, YYEKEE (reference sequence). The CDR3 has 16 amino acids. V dropped 4 bases and J dropped 6; count of bases not matched to a gene: 8. The DNA for the CDR3 is TGTGCCAGCAGCCTGGGGGACAGGGGGCCCGGTCAGCCCCAGCATTTT. As protein: CASSLGDRGPGQPQHF.

This rearrangement joins TRBV4-3 to TRBJ2-3; 10 nucleotides match TRBD1. Germline CDR1 and CDR2: LGHNA and YSLEER. CDR3 length equals 16 residues. V trimming: 0 bases; J trimming: 2 bases; junction bases outside the gene matches: 2. CDR3 nucleotides: TGCGCCAGCAGCCAAGAGACAGGGGGCATCACAGATACGCAGTATTTT. Amino acids: CASSQETGGITDTQYF.

The chain is built from TRBV4-1 and TRBJ1-6; D not certain. Germline-derived CDR1 and CDR2 are MGHRA and YSYEKL. This CDR3 contains 17 residues. Deletions cut 3 bases from V and 7 bases from J, with 19 bases between. The CDR3 region has the DNA TGCGCCAGCAGCCAGTTATACAGCGGAGCAAAGAATTCACCCCTCCACTTT. It yields the protein CASSQLYSGAKNSPLHF.

This clone was picked up one time. V and J are TRBV29-1 and TRBJ1-1; D call uncertain. Trimming stripped 7 bases from V and 4 bases from J, with 13 bases between. CDR3 length equals 12 residues. Germline CDR1 SQVTM, CDR2 ANQGSEA. CDR3 coding DNA: TGCAGCGCGGCGGTATTTGGCACTGAAGCTTTCTTT. Encoded protein: CSAAVFGTEAFF.

The chain recombines TRBV5-6 with TRBJ2-1; 8 bases agree with TRBD2. Unmatched junction bases numbered 0, after V lost 1 base and J lost 9 bases. Per germline, CDR1 SGHDT and CDR2 YYEEEE. The CDR3 sequence is 12 residues long. In DNA form, the CDR3 reads TGTGCCAGCAGCTTGACTAGCGGTGAGCAGTTCTTC. It is translated as CASSLTSGEQFF.

The CDR3 DNA follows: TGCGCCAGCAGCCAAGATATGCAGGTATATAAGACTGAAGCTTTCTTT. Amino acids: CASSQDMQVYKTEAFF. This chain links TRBV4-3 with TRBJ1-1; no clear D. The CDR3 sequence is 16 residues long. V gave up 0 bases and J gave up 5 bases, with 16 bases separating them. The germline V gene has CDR1 LGHNA and CDR2 YSLEER.

V is TRBV13 and J is TRBJ1-3; unclear D gene. Per germline, CDR1 PRHDT and CDR2 FYEKMQ (reference sequence). Trimming took 1 base from V and 3 from J, leaving 4 bases between them. The CDR3 is 13 residues long. The CDR3 reads CASSLAYGNTIYF. The CDR3 DNA is TGTGCCAGCAGCTTAGCCTATGGAAACACCATATATTTT.

The chain links TRBV7-9 to TRBJ2-7; 11 bases agree with TRBD1. The junction had 11 bases not matched to a gene; V was cut back by 6 bases and J by 4 bases. The germline CDR1 and CDR2 sequences are SEHNR and FQNEAQ (reference sequence). This CDR3 region has 16 residues. The CDR3 DNA reads TGTGCCAGCAGTGGAGGTCGGGACAGGGGGGAATACGAGCAGTACTTC. Encoded protein: CASSGGRDRGEYEQYF.

CDR3 nucleotide sequence: TGTGCCAGCAGGGGGGACAGCTTAGGAGCGGGCCACTATGGCTACACCTTC. Its translation is CASRGDSLGAGHYGYTF. This chain uses TRBV2 with TRBJ1-2; 7 nucleotides agree with TRBD1. The CDR3 consists of 17 residues. CDR1 is SNHLY and CDR2 is FYNNEI in the germline V gene. The V and J ends lost 6 bases and 3 bases, in that order; junction bases with no gene match: 16.

This clone was recorded once. The chain uses TRBV7-9 and TRBJ2-1, with a tentative D call TRBD1 (6 bases). Germline V gene data show CDR1 as SEHNR and CDR2 as FQNEAQ (reference sequence). The CDR3 sequence is 16 residues long. Trimming stripped 5 bases from V and 4 bases from J, with 18 bases between. The CDR3 here is CASSPGSGTRYNEQFF. CDR3 nucleotides: TGTGCCAGCAGCCCCGGATCCGGGACACGTTACAATGAGCAGTTCTTC.

This chain links TRBV6-1 with TRBJ2-7; a weak D match, TRBD2 (5 bases). V lost 4 bases, J lost 5 bases, and 9 bases lay in between. This CDR3 spans 12 amino acids. Germline CDR1 is MNHNS and CDR2 is SASEGT. The CDR3 nucleotides are TGTGCCAGCAGTGTTGACGGGAACGAGCAGTACTTC. This gives the protein CASSVDGNEQYF.

The chain uses TRBV27 and TRBJ2-1; D remains ambiguous. The CDR3 is 16 amino acids. V dropped 5 bases and J dropped 0 bases, with 14 bases sitting between them. Germline V gives CDR1 MNHEY, CDR2 SMNVEV (reference sequence). This chain's CDR3 is CASSGWSLTSYNEQFF. In DNA form, the CDR3 reads TGTGCCAGCAGTGGGTGGAGCCTCACCTCCTACAATGAGCAGTTCTTC.

This chain's CDR3 is CASSLRASRYNEQFF. The DNA of the CDR3 is TGTGCCAGCAGCTTGAGGGCTAGCCGATACAATGAGCAGTTCTTC. This rearrangement joins TRBV5-4 to TRBJ2-1; D is perhaps TRBD2 (5 bases). The germline V gene has CDR1 SGHNT and CDR2 YYREEE (reference sequence). V was trimmed by 1 base and J by 4 bases, leaving 12 bases between them. The CDR3 consists of 15 residues. The entire variable domain, with the rest obtained from reference TRBV5-4 and TRBJ2-1, is as follows: ETGVTQSPTHLIKTRGQQVTLRCSSQSGHNTVSWYQQALGQGPQFIFQYYREEENGRGNFPPRFSGLQFPNYSSELNVNALELDDSALYLCASSLRASRYNEQFFGPGTRLTVL.

The chain employs TRBV19 and TRBJ2-3, with D possibly being TRBD1 (5 bases). CDR3 length: 14 residues. The germline gives CDR1 LNHDA, CDR2 SQIVND (reference sequence). The V end was cut by 5 bases, the J end by 2 bases, with 11 bases between. CDR3 region: CASSPMGPTDTQYF. The CDR3 DNA reads TGTGCCAGTAGTCCTATGGGGCCCACAGATACGCAGTATTTT.

The chain uses TRBV4-1 and TRBJ1-1; TRBD1 is a possible D gene (6 bases). This CDR3 region has 17 residues. The V end was cut by 8 bases, the J end by 1 base, with 23 bases between. The germline V gene encodes CDR1 MGHRA and CDR2 YSYEKL. CDR3 coding DNA: TGCGCCAGCCGGGCGCGGACAGCGACGGGAGGGAACACTGAAGCTTTCTTT. This codes for CASRARTATGGNTEAFF.

The V call is TRBV7-6, the J call TRBJ2-1, with 8 bases fitting TRBD2. V lost 5 bases, J lost 9 bases, and 12 bases stayed unmatched. The CDR3 extends over 15 amino acids. Per the germline V gene, CDR1 is SGHVS and CDR2 is FNYEAQ. DNA of the CDR3: TGTGCCAGCAGCCTAAGCGGGAGAAGCGTGGGTGAGCAGTTCTTC. Translating it yields CASSLSGRSVGEQFF.

This chain links TRBV11-3 with TRBJ2-1; 14 bases are a match to TRBD2. This CDR3 contains 16 residues. Germline V CDR1 and CDR2: SGHNT, YENEEA. V lost 5 bases, J lost 7 bases, and 7 bases stayed unmatched. CDR3 DNA: TGTGCCAGCAGCGCACCGGGACTAGCGGGAGTTAATGAGCAGTTCTTC. This sequence encodes CASSAPGLAGVNEQFF.

The chain links TRBV4-1 to TRBJ1-3; 8 nucleotides line up with TRBD1. The germline CDR1 and CDR2 sequences are MGHRA and YSYEKL. Trimming removed 1 base from V and 4 bases from J; junction bases left unmatched: 9. The CDR3 is made up of 17 amino acids. The CDR3 DNA sequence: TGCGCCAGCAGCCAAGGAAGGCAGGGGGCTCCCGGAAACACCATATATTTT. It is translated as CASSQGRQGAPGNTIYF.

In this sample, this clone turned up once. The genes are TRBV7-9 and TRBJ1-2; perhaps TRBD1 as D (6 bases). CDR3 length equals 15 residues. Per the germline V gene, CDR1 is SEHNR and CDR2 is FQNEAQ (reference sequence). V lost 2 bases, J lost 5 bases, and 15 bases lay in between. The CDR3 nucleotides are TGTGCCAGCAGCTTAACGTTGGGGGCCCAATATGGCTACACCTTC. It yields the protein CASSLTLGAQYGYTF.

The chain employs TRBV5-1 and TRBJ2-1; 10 positions agree with TRBD1. Germline CDR1 SGHRS, CDR2 YFSETQ. The CDR3 is made up of 16 amino acids. V lost 7 bases and J lost 1; bases outside the gene matches: 8. In nucleotides, the CDR3 is TGCGCCAGCCGGGACAGGGGAGGTATGTCCTACAATGAGCAGTTCTTC. Its translation: CASRDRGGMSYNEQFF.

This clone was counted once. V and J are TRBV27 and TRBJ1-1; TRBD1 matches 7 bases. V trimming: 2 bases; J trimming: 5 bases; junction bases outside the gene matches: 5. Germline V gene sequence: CDR1 MNHEY, CDR2 SMNVEV (reference sequence). CDR3 size: 14 residues. The CDR3 DNA is TGTGCCAGCAGTTTAGGACAGGCCGGGACTGAAGCTTTCTTT. This translates into CASSLGQAGTEAFF.

This rearrangement joins TRBV5-5 to TRBJ2-7; D call uncertain. Per germline, CDR1 SGHKS and CDR2 YYEKEE (reference sequence). The CDR3 totals 12 residues. V was clipped by 4 bases and J by 3 bases, with 8 bases between them. CDR3 region: CASSLNYYEQYF. The DNA for the CDR3 is TGTGCCAGCAGCCTAAACTACTACGAGCAGTACTTC.

V gene TRBV5-4 combines with J gene TRBJ1-1, with 9 bases lining up with TRBD1. From germline, CDR1 is SGHNT and CDR2 YYREEE (reference sequence). This CDR3 has 14 amino acids. The junction had 4 bases not matched to a gene; V was cut back by 7 bases and J by 0 bases. CDR3 DNA: TGTGCCAGCTACAGGGGGCTACTGAACACTGAAGCTTTCTTT. Its protein product is CASYRGLLNTEAFF.

This chain connects TRBV27 to TRBJ2-7; 10 bases agree with TRBD1. The junction had 2 bases not matched to a gene; V was cut back by 0 bases and J by 3 bases. The CDR3 sequence is 15 residues long. Germline lookup yields CDR1 MNHEY and CDR2 SMNVEV (reference sequence). Here the CDR3 reads CASSLSGTGVYEQYF. The CDR3 nucleotides read TGTGCCAGCAGTTTATCAGGGACAGGGGTCTACGAGCAGTACTTC.

Only a few counts were recorded for this clone. V and J are TRBV30 and TRBJ1-2; 7 nucleotides line up with TRBD1. The CDR3 loop spans 13 amino acids. V was pared by 7 bases and J by 7 bases, with 12 bases of the junction left unmatched. Germline CDR1 and CDR2: GTSNPN and SVGIG (reference sequence). The CDR3 region is CASQRTGHSGYTF. CDR3 DNA sequence: TGTGCCTCACAAAGGACAGGACATAGTGGCTACACCTTC.

The V and J genes are TRBV5-1 and TRBJ1-2, with 10 bases fitting TRBD1. The CDR3 runs to 18 residues. V shed 2 bases, J shed 0 bases, and the junction held 10 bases outside the gene matches. Looked up from germline, CDR1 is SGHRS and CDR2 is YFSETQ. DNA of the CDR3: TGCGCCAGCAGCTTCCTCCGGGACAGGGGCTTAACTAACTATGGCTACACCTTC. Protein sequence: CASSFLRDRGLTNYGYTF.

The chain is built from TRBV7-8 and TRBJ2-2; perhaps TRBD2 as D (6 bases). The germline gives CDR1 SGHVS, CDR2 FQNEAQ. The CDR3 sequence is 17 residues long. Trimming shortened V by 1 base and J by 2 bases, and 14 bases separated the two germline ends. CDR3 DNA sequence: TGTGCCAGCAGCTTAGGAGGCGGGACCGCAAACACCGGGGAGCTGTTTTTT. Its protein product is CASSLGGGTANTGELFF. The full variable domain, with the rest looked up from reference TRBV7-8 and TRBJ2-2, is GAGVSQSPRYKVAKRGQDVALRCDPISGHVSLFWYQQALGQGPEFLTYFQNEAQLDKSGLPSDRFFAERPEGSVSTLKIQRTQQEDSAVYLCASSLGGGTANTGELFFGEGSRLTVL.

This clone occurred a few times. The rearrangement links TRBV5-5 to TRBJ1-1; no reliable D call. The CDR3 contains 16 residues. V lost 3 bases and J 1 base, leaving 16 bases between the germline ends. Germline values: CDR1 SGHKS, CDR2 YYEKEE (reference sequence). In nucleotides, the CDR3 is TGTGCCAGCAGCTCCACTGAGGGCAGGCCGAACACTGAAGCTTTCTTT. Its protein product is CASSSTEGRPNTEAFF.

The chain links TRBV7-3 to TRBJ2-7; tentative D call: TRBD2 (5 bases). Germline V gives CDR1 SGHTA, CDR2 FQGTGA. There are 17 residues in the CDR3. V was shortened by 3 bases and J by 5 bases, with 23 bases between the two germline ends. The CDR3 sequence is CASSFNHARAGVDEQYF. The CDR3, as DNA: TGTGCCAGCAGCTTCAACCACGCGAGGGCGGGTGTCGACGAGCAGTACTTC.

The chain couples TRBV13 to TRBJ1-1; D is uncertain. Per germline, CDR1 PRHDT and CDR2 FYEKMQ (reference sequence). V shed 5 bases and J shed 1 base, with 17 bases lying between them. This CDR3 is 16 amino acids long. The CDR3 bases are TGTGCCAGCAGCCCCTTAACGGCGGAGGGGAACACTGAAGCTTTCTTT. Amino acid sequence: CASSPLTAEGNTEAFF.

The chain recombines TRBV9 with TRBJ1-2; TRBD1 matches at 7 bases. Per the germline V gene, CDR1 is SGDLS and CDR2 is YYNGEE. Trimming took 3 bases from V and 6 from J; bases not matched to a gene: 2. The CDR3 sequence is 12 residues long. This chain's CDR3 is CASSGQGHGYTF. The CDR3 DNA sequence: TGTGCCAGCAGCGGACAGGGACATGGCTACACCTTC.

This chain uses TRBV5-6 with TRBJ2-5, with 7 bases aligning to TRBD2. The CDR3 consists of 15 residues. Germline assignment: CDR1 SGHDT and CDR2 YYEEEE. V trimming: 5 bases; J trimming: 7 bases; junction bases outside the gene matches: 14. This CDR3 is CASRSNPAGSGTQYF. The CDR3 coding sequence is TGTGCCAGCAGGTCCAATCCAGCGGGATCGGGGACCCAGTACTTC.